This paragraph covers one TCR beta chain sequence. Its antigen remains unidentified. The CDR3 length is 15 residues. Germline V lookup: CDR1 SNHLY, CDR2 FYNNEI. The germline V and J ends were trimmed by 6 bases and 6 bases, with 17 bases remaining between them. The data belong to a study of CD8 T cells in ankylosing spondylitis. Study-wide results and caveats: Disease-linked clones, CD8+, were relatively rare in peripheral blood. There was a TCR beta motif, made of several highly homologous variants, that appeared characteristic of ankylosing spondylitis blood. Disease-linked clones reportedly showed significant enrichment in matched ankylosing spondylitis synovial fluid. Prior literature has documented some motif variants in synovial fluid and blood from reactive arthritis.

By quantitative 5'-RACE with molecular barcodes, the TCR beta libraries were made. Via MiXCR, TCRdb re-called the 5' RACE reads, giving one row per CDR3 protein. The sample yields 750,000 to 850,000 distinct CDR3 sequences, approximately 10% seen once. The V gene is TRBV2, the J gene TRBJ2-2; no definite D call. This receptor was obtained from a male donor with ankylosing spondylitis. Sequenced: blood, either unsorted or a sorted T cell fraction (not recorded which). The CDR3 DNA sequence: TGTGCCAGCAGCCGACGGGCCCTACGGCCCGGGGAGCTGTTTTTT. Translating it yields CASSRRALRPGELFF.